Listed below are T cell receptor beta chains from one sample, sequenced in a study of T-cell reconstitution after alpha-beta-depleted transplantation in children. One entry per CDR3 protein, called by TCRdb with MiXCR from the PCR reads. Here the sample spans about 980,000 distinct CDR3 sequences, about 26% being singletons. The sequenced sample was PBMCs, mostly from graft donor cells, obtained 360 days after TCRalphabeta/CD19-depleted stem cell transplant. All receptors derive from a boy in the first two years of life who had a stem cell transplant for SCID, so the T cells may come from the graft donor. Each CDR3 is given with its conserved first and last residue. D genes are given only for firm matches. Expanded clones are given a class, and other clones once, few, many or no size at all.

>few|14|TRBD1|TRBV12-3/TRBV12-4|TRBJ1-6
TGTGCCAGCAGTTGGGGACAGGTTAATTCACCCCTCCACTTT
CASSWGQVNSPLHF
>NA|17|NA|TRBV6-2/TRBV6-3|TRBJ2-2
TGTGCCAGCAGTTACCGTTCATTAAGTATTAGCTCCGGGGAGCTGTTTTTT
CASSYRSLSISSGELFF
>few|15|NA|TRBV6-5|TRBJ1-5
TGTGCCAGCAGTTACTCGCCGCAGGTCAATCAGCCCCAGCATTTT
CASSYSPQVNQPQHF
>NA|13|TRBD1|TRBV5-1|TRBJ1-1
TGCGCCAGCGCACGACAGGGGGACACTGAAGCTTTCTTT
CASARQGDTEAFF
>NA|15|NA|TRBV6-5|TRBJ2-3
TGTGCCAGCAGTTACTCTGGGCACCAGGCAGATACGCAGTATTTT
CASSYSGHQADTQYF
>NA|15|NA|TRBV7-2|TRBJ2-5
TGTGCCAGCAGCTTAATGTGGACATCCCAAGAGACCCAGTACTTC
CASSLMWTSQETQYF
>many|15|TRBD2|TRBV27|TRBJ2-7
TGTGCCAGCAGTTTATCTAGCGGGGGTATCTACGAGCAGTACTTC
CASSLSSGGIYEQYF
>NA|15|NA|TRBV5-5|TRBJ1-3
TGTGCCAGCAGCTTGGTCGCAGTCTCTGGAAACACCATATATTTT
CASSLVAVSGNTIYF
>many|15|TRBD1|TRBV12-3/TRBV12-4|TRBJ2-7
TGTGCCAGCAGTAACCCGGGACAGGGGTCCTACGAGCAGTACTTC
CASSNPGQGSYEQYF
>few|13|NA|TRBV9|TRBJ1-4
TGTGCCAGCAGCGTCCAACTGGGGGAGAGACTGTTTTTT
CASSVQLGERLFF
>many|15|TRBD1|TRBV28|TRBJ2-7
TGTGCCAGCGGCCGATACGGGACAGGGTCCTACGAGCAGTACTTC
CASGRYGTGSYEQYF
>NA|16|TRBD2|TRBV20-1|TRBJ2-3
TGCAGTGCTACCGGTCTACTAGCGGGGGGCACAGATACGCAGTATTTT
CSATGLLAGGTDTQYF
>NA|15|NA|TRBV7-2|TRBJ2-5
TGTGCCAGCAGCTCAGAGGTGACGTACCAAGAGACCCAGTACTTC
CASSSEVTYQETQYF
>many|14|TRBD1|TRBV6-1|TRBJ2-7
TGTGCCAGCAGATCGGACAGGGGATCCTACGAGCAGTACTTC
CASRSDRGSYEQYF
>NA|14|NA|TRBV5-5|TRBJ2-3
TGTGCCAGCAGCTCTCAGGGCTTCACAGATACGCAGTATTTT
CASSSQGFTDTQYF
>few|14|TRBD1|TRBV10-3|TRBJ2-7
TGTGCCATCATGAGGGACAGGGTTTCCTACGAGCAGTACTTC
CAIMRDRVSYEQYF
>NA|16|TRBD1|TRBV4-3|TRBJ2-7
TGCGCCAGCAGCCAAGATCTCCCCAGGGGGCGTTACGAGCAGTACTTC
CASSQDLPRGRYEQYF
>NA|16|TRBD1|TRBV5-1|TRBJ2-3
TGCGCCAGCAGCCGTCTGGACAGGGAACACACAGATACGCAGTATTTT
CASSRLDREHTDTQYF
>NA|13|NA|TRBV2|TRBJ1-2
TGTGCCAGCAGTGAAAAATGGGAAGGTGGCTACACCTTC
CASSEKWEGGYTF
>NA|19|TRBD1|TRBV29-1|TRBJ2-6
TGCAGCGTTGAAGACACCGGACAGGGGATGAGCTCTGGGGCCAACGTCCTGACTTTC
CSVEDTGQGMSSGANVLTF
>few|12|NA|TRBV28|TRBJ2-7
TGTGCCAGCAGTTTTTCCAACTACGAGCAGTACTTC
CASSFSNYEQYF
>few|17|TRBD2|TRBV15|TRBJ2-3
TGTGCCACCAGTTTCGCACTCGCGGGGGGGCGGACAGATACGCAGTATTTT
CATSFALAGGRTDTQYF
>NA|17|TRBD1|TRBV3-1|TRBJ2-3
TGTGCCAGCAGCCAAGGGGCCCGGACAGGGGCCCCGAATACGCAGTATTTT
CASSQGARTGAPNTQYF
>NA|13|TRBD2|TRBV4-3|TRBJ2-7
TGCGCCAGCGGATCTTCCGGGGGGAGCGAGCAGTACTTC
CASGSSGGSEQYF
>NA|16|NA|TRBV5-1|TRBJ1-1
TGCGCCAGCAGCTTGGCCGATTTCAGGGCGAACACTGAAGCTTTCTTT
CASSLADFRANTEAFF
>NA|14|NA|TRBV12-3/TRBV12-4|TRBJ1-1
TGTGCCAGCAGTTCCGGGGACGGGCGGACTGAAGCTTTCTTT
CASSSGDGRTEAFF
>NA|16|NA|TRBV5-1|TRBJ2-1
TGCGCCAGCAGCTTGGTCGGGGACCACTCCTACAATGAGCAGTTCTTC
CASSLVGDHSYNEQFF
>NA|18|NA|TRBV29-1|TRBJ2-3
TGCAGCGTTTTGGGGAGGGGGGGCGGTCAGGTAGTGGCAGATACGCAGTATTTT
CSVLGRGGGQVVADTQYF
>NA|12|TRBD1|TRBV12-3/TRBV12-4|TRBJ1-2
TGTGCCAGCAGTTTATCCAACACACAGGGGACCTTC
CASSLSNTQGTF
>NA|12|NA|TRBV29-1|TRBJ2-7
TGCAGCGTTCGAGTCGGCTCCTACGAGCAGTACTTC
CSVRVGSYEQYF
>NA|13|NA|TRBV20-1|TRBJ2-3
TGCAGTGTTCCAGGGGAGGGCACAGATACGCAGTATTTT
CSVPGEGTDTQYF
>NA|17|NA|TRBV30|TRBJ2-1
TGTGCCTGGAGTGTTGCGCCGGGCGCAGGAAGAAGCCTTAAGCAGTTCTTC
CAWSVAPGAGRSLKQFF
>few|14|NA|TRBV6-5|TRBJ2-3
TGTGCCAGCAGTTACCAGGGAGCCGGGGATACGCAGTATTTT
CASSYQGAGDTQYF
>NA|16|TRBD2|TRBV2|TRBJ2-2
TGTGCCAGCAGGTTTAGCGGGAACGCGAACACCGGGGAGCTGTTTTTT
CASRFSGNANTGELFF
>NA|14|NA|TRBV4-2|TRBJ2-1
TGTGCCAGCAGCCAATCAGTTTTCGCCGGGGAGCAGTTCTTC
CASSQSVFAGEQFF
>NA|16|NA|TRBV27|TRBJ2-7
TGTGCCAGCAGCCCCGATGGAACCTATGGTGCCTACGAGCAGTACTTC
CASSPDGTYGAYEQYF
>NA|15|TRBD2|TRBV3-1|TRBJ2-5
TGTGCCAGCAGCCAAGGCCTAGCGGGGAAGCGGACCCAGTACTTC
CASSQGLAGKRTQYF
>few|15|TRBD1|TRBV5-6|TRBJ2-7
TGTGCCAGCAGCTACCCGGGACAGCGCCTGTACGAGCAGTACTTC
CASSYPGQRLYEQYF
>NA|13|TRBD1|TRBV12-5|TRBJ1-5
TGTGCTAGTGGTCTACAGGGGAATCAGCCCCAGCATTTT
CASGLQGNQPQHF
>few|14|NA|TRBV7-9|TRBJ1-1
TGTGCCAGCAGCACCGTTCGTACGAACACTGAAGCTTTCTTT
CASSTVRTNTEAFF
>NA|15|NA|TRBV20-1|TRBJ1-2
TGCAGTGCTAGAGATCCGGGAAACGGGGACTATGGCTACACCTTC
CSARDPGNGDYGYTF
>NA|12|NA|TRBV2|TRBJ2-3
TGTGCCAGCAGAGACCACAGGGATACGCAGTATTTT
CASRDHRDTQYF
>NA|15|NA|TRBV18|TRBJ2-3
TGTGCCAGCTCCCGGGCGACGGCGTCCACAGATACGCAGTATTTT
CASSRATASTDTQYF
>NA|16|TRBD2|TRBV12-3/TRBV12-4|TRBJ2-2
TGTGCCAGCAGTTCCCTGCGGGAGGCGGACACCGGGGAGCTGTTTTTT
CASSSLREADTGELFF
>few|14|NA|TRBV20-1|TRBJ1-4
TGCAGTGCTAGGCCCTCCGGAGGGAATGAAAAACTGTTTTTT
CSARPSGGNEKLFF
>NA|14|NA|TRBV7-2|TRBJ1-1
TGTGCCAGCAGCTCCGGGGGCAAGAACACTGAAGCTTTCTTT
CASSSGGKNTEAFF
>NA|12|NA|TRBV20-1|TRBJ2-7
TGCAGTGCTAGCCCCCCTCGCGGGGAGCAGTACTTC
CSASPPRGEQYF
>NA|16|NA|TRBV7-2|TRBJ2-6
TGTGCCAGCAGCCGAGCTGGGGGCGCTGGGGCCAACGTCCTGACTTTC
CASSRAGGAGANVLTF